The 18 T cell receptor beta chains below come from one sample, sequenced in a study of blood T cell repertoires in COVID-19. Clones were read by immunoSEQ multiplex PCR, and TCRdb kept only the in-frame ones, dropping some. Among 150,000 to 180,000 clones listed, 80% to 90% were seen once. Sequencing was performed on peripheral blood. The receptors here all came from a woman between 40 and 55 years old with acute or convalescent COVID-19.

The J gene is TRBJ2-2, the V gene TRBV30, with D perhaps TRBD2 (5 bases). Germline V lookup: CDR1 GTSNPN, CDR2 SVGIG (reference sequence). V dropped 2 bases and J dropped 5 bases, with 12 bases sitting between them. The length of the CDR3 is 14 residues. The CDR3 here is CAWSTYGVTGELFF. The CDR3 region has the DNA TGTGCCTGGAGTACATACGGGGTGACCGGGGAGCTGTTTTTT.

V is TRBV18 and J is TRBJ2-7, with TRBD2 identical over 7 bases. Germline CDR1 and CDR2: KGHSH and LQKENI. V was clipped by 2 bases and J by 0 bases; unmatched bases: 7. The CDR3 length is 16 residues. The CDR3 nucleotides read TGTGCCAGCTCACCAATCGCGGGGGTGCCCTCCTACGAGCAGTACTTC. Protein sequence: CASSPIAGVPSYEQYF.

V gene TRBV3-1 (or the pseudogene TRBV3-2) combines with J gene TRBJ2-2; a weak D match, TRBD1 (5 bases). CDR1 and CDR2 (germline): LGHDT, YNNKEL (reference sequence). V was trimmed by 4 bases and J by 8 bases, leaving 14 bases between them. CDR3 length: 14 residues. Here the CDR3 DNA reads TGTGCCAGCAGCCCCCGAGGCAGGGAAGGGGAGCTGTTTTTT. It encodes CASSPRGREGELFF.

V usage is TRBV30 and J usage is TRBJ2-5; 7 bases fit TRBD2. The CDR3 is made up of 15 amino acids. Germline loops: CDR1 GTSNPN, CDR2 SVGIG (reference sequence). Trimming at V came to 4 bases and at J to 4 bases, leaving 12 bases not matched to a gene. CDR3 region: CAWKPTGGGRETQYF. The CDR3 nucleotides read TGTGCCTGGAAGCCCACCGGGGGAGGGAGAGAGACCCAGTACTTC. Combining the CDR3 with reference TRBV30 and TRBJ2-5 gives the whole variable domain SQTIHQWPATLVQPVGSPLSLECTVEGTSNPNLYWYRQAAGRGLQLLFYSVGIGQISSEVPQNLSASRPQDRQFILSSKKLLLSDSGFYLCAWKPTGGGRETQYFGPGTRLLVL.

This sequence joins TRBV13 and TRBJ1-2, with 7 positions matching TRBD1. Germline lookup yields CDR1 PRHDT and CDR2 FYEKMQ (reference sequence). The CDR3 sequence is 16 residues long. V shed 3 bases, J shed 2 bases, and the junction held 9 bases outside the gene matches. CDR3 DNA sequence: TGTGCCAGCAGCTTGACCCCGGGACAGAGGAACTATGGCTACACCTTC. This gives the protein CASSLTPGQRNYGYTF.

This clone occurred once. V gene TRBV5-6 combines with J gene TRBJ2-7; D remains ambiguous. The CDR3 spans 12 residues. Trimming stripped 2 bases from V and 1 base from J, with 4 bases between. In germline, CDR1 is SGHDT, CDR2 YYEEEE. The CDR3 region has the DNA TGTGCCAGCAGCTTCAGATCCTACGAGCAGTACTTC. Encoded protein: CASSFRSYEQYF. The full variable domain, rest sourced from reference TRBV5-6 and TRBJ2-7, is DAGVTQSPTHLIKTRGQQVTLRCSPKSGHDTVSWYQQALGQGPQFIFQYYEEEERQRGNFPDRFSGHQFPNYSSELNVNALLLGDSALYLCASSFRSYEQYFGPGTRLTVT.

The V call is TRBV20-1, the J call TRBJ1-2; 10 nucleotides agree with TRBD1. With V trimmed by 3 bases and J by 8 bases, 9 bases remained unmatched. The CDR3 covers 14 residues. Germline lookup yields CDR1 DFQATT and CDR2 SNEGSKA (reference sequence). Here the CDR3 reads CSASRDRGIRGYTF. CDR3 coding DNA: TGCAGTGCTAGTAGGGACAGGGGAATAAGAGGCTACACCTTC.

In this sample, this clone turned up a few times. V is TRBV19 and J is TRBJ2-2; weak D call: TRBD1 (6 bases). The CDR3 length is 14 residues. Germline V gene lookup returns CDR1 LNHDA and CDR2 SQIVND (reference sequence). Deletions cut 7 bases from V and 3 bases from J, with 12 bases between. The CDR3, as DNA: TGTGCCAGTATCGCACAGGGATACACCGGGGAGCTGTTTTTT. Encoded protein: CASIAQGYTGELFF.

The CDR3 region is CASQFGTPNTGELFF. The CDR3 bases are TGTGCCAGCCAGTTCGGGACTCCGAACACCGGGGAGCTGTTTTTT. The V call is TRBV28, the J call TRBJ2-2, with a tentative D call TRBD2 (6 bases). This CDR3 comprises 15 residues. From germline, CDR1 is MDHEN and CDR2 SYDVKM. Trimming shortened V by 8 bases and J by 0 bases, and 13 bases separated the two germline ends.

The chain carries TRBV24-1 and TRBJ2-1; 11 positions match TRBD2. The CDR3 runs 15 residues. The V segment lost 4 bases and the J segment 10 bases; nucleotides outside the gene matches: 8. Germline V gene data show CDR1 as KGHDR and CDR2 as SFDVKD. The chain's CDR3 is CATSESGTSGREQFF. For the CDR3, the DNA is TGTGCCACCAGTGAGTCCGGGACTAGCGGACGAGAGCAGTTCTTC.

The rearrangement joins TRBV19 to TRBJ2-3, with 9 bases matching TRBD2. The CDR3 covers 15 residues. The germline CDR1 and CDR2 sequences are LNHDA and SQIVND (reference sequence). With V trimmed by 4 bases and J by 1 base, 3 bases remained unmatched. DNA for the CDR3: TGTGCCAGTAGTAAGTTAGCGGGAGGCACAGATACGCAGTATTTT. This encodes CASSKLAGGTDTQYF.

This chain joins TRBV4-1 and TRBJ2-1; 7 bases agree with TRBD2. Trimming removed 1 base from V and 0 bases from J; junction bases left unmatched: 3. The germline V gene has CDR1 MGHRA and CDR2 YSYEKL. This CDR3 comprises 16 residues. This chain's CDR3 is CASSQVLAGSYNEQFF. The CDR3, as DNA: TGCGCCAGCAGCCAAGTGTTAGCGGGCTCCTACAATGAGCAGTTCTTC.

The V call is TRBV28, the J call TRBJ2-7; no reliable D call. This CDR3 spans 15 amino acids. Trimming cost V 3 bases and J 3 bases, with 15 bases left between them. Germline CDR1 MDHEN, CDR2 SYDVKM. The CDR3 nucleotides are TGTGCCAGCAGTTTGCGGCCCCCAAGAGACTACGAGCAGTACTTC. Amino acids: CASSLRPPRDYEQYF.

The V call is TRBV3-1 (or the pseudogene TRBV3-2), the J call TRBJ2-7; 9 nucleotides match TRBD2. Germline-derived CDR1 and CDR2 are LGHDT and YNNKEL (reference sequence). This CDR3 is 15 amino acids long. Trimming at V came to 1 base and at J to 6 bases, leaving 7 bases not matched to a gene. The CDR3 sequence is CASSQGPVLAGEQYF. Here the CDR3 DNA reads TGTGCCAGCAGCCAAGGTCCCGTACTAGCGGGCGAGCAGTACTTC.

This rearrangement joins TRBV11-2 to TRBJ2-2; 8 nucleotides agree with TRBD2. Germline CDR1 SGHAT, CDR2 FQNNGV. CDR3 length: 16 residues. The V gene end was trimmed by 8 bases and the J gene end by 1 base; junction bases not matched to a gene: 9. CDR3 coding DNA: TGTGCCAGCCGCCCGATTAGCGGGAAGAACACCGGGGAGCTGTTTTTT. Its translation is CASRPISGKNTGELFF.

This sequence joins TRBV6-5 and TRBJ2-7; TRBD1 might be the D (8 bases). Germline loops: CDR1 MNHEY, CDR2 SVGAGI. The V and J ends lost 4 bases and 6 bases respectively, with 16 bases between them. CDR3 length: 14 amino acids. CDR3 sequence reads: CASSSRTGRAEQYF. CDR3 nucleotide sequence: TGTGCCAGCAGTTCCAGGACAGGGAGGGCCGAGCAGTACTTC.

This clone showed up just a few times. J is TRBJ1-2 and V is TRBV5-1; TRBD1 matches at 9 bases. CDR1 is SGHRS and CDR2 is YFSETQ in the germline V gene. Trimming removed 4 bases from V and 6 bases from J; junction bases left unmatched: 4. The CDR3 contains 13 residues. For the CDR3, the DNA is TGCGCCAGCAGCCCGGGACAGGGCAATGGCTACACCTTC. This sequence encodes CASSPGQGNGYTF.

This chain links TRBV9 with TRBJ2-7; no clear D gene. CDR1 is SGDLS, CDR2 YYNGEE, per germline. Trimming removed 0 bases from V and 3 bases from J, with 10 bases in between. CDR3 length equals 14 residues. Written as DNA, the CDR3 is TGTGCCAGCAGCGTAGACGGTAGCCTCTACGAGCAGTACTTC. It is translated as CASSVDGSLYEQYF.